These 21 T cell receptor beta chains originate from one sample sequenced in a study of response to subunit inactivated influenza vaccine. TCRdb re-derived calls from the RT-PCR reads in MiXCR, one entry per CDR3 protein. The data contain roughly 780,000 distinct CDR3 sequences, about 18% of them seen just once; the ten biggest clones take up under 13%. Specimen: PBMCs from blood, collected less than 6 days after vaccination. The receptor set was obtained from a man between 45 and 60 years old who received an inactivated influenza vaccine.

This clonotype showed up just a few times. The J gene is TRBJ2-3, the V gene TRBV29-1; tentatively, D is TRBD2 (6 bases). Germline CDR1 SQVTM, CDR2 ANQGSEA. There are 13 residues in the CDR3. Trimming cost V 7 bases and J 0 bases, with 11 bases left between them. The CDR3 reads CSARDWSTDTQYF. DNA of the CDR3: TGCAGCGCCCGGGACTGGAGCACAGATACGCAGTATTTT.

The chain carries TRBV7-7 and TRBJ2-2; TRBD1 matches at 7 bases. Germline CDR1 is SSHAT and CDR2 is FNYEAQ (reference sequence). The ends lost 4 bases at V and 7 bases at J; junction bases unmatched: 6. The CDR3 loop spans 14 amino acids. CDR3 sequence reads: CASSSTGISGELFF. For the CDR3, the DNA is TGTGCCAGCAGCTCGACAGGGATTAGCGGGGAGCTGTTTTTT.

This clonotype was seen a handful of times. V gene TRBV9 combines with J gene TRBJ2-1, with 13 positions matching TRBD2. CDR1 SGDLS and CDR2 YYNGEE come from the germline V gene. The CDR3 sequence is 17 residues long. V dropped 3 bases and J dropped 4; count of bases not matched to a gene: 7. In DNA, the CDR3 is TGTGCCAGCAGCGCCGGGACTAGCGGGATCACTTACAATGAGCAGTTCTTC. It encodes CASSAGTSGITYNEQFF.

Here the CDR3 reads CASSVGRGGGSTDTQYF. CDR3 coding DNA: TGCGCCAGCAGCGTGGGTCGCGGCGGGGGAAGCACAGATACGCAGTATTTT. The chain recombines TRBV5-1 with TRBJ2-3, with TRBD2 identical over 7 bases. This CDR3 is built from 17 residues. V was clipped by 4 bases and J by 0 bases; unmatched bases: 11. The germline CDR1 and CDR2 sequences are SGHRS and YFSETQ. Full variable domain (remainder filled in from reference TRBV5-1 and TRBJ2-3): KAGVTQTPRYLIKTRGQQVTLSCSPISGHRSVSWYQQTPGQGLQFLFEYFSETQRNKGNFPGRFSGRQFSNSRSEMNVSTLELGDSALYLCASSVGRGGGSTDTQYFGPGTRLTVL.

This clonotype turned up a few times. V is TRBV5-1 and J is TRBJ2-3; D perhaps matches TRBD2 (7 bases). CDR3 length: 15 amino acids. The germline CDR1 and CDR2 sequences are SGHRS and YFSETQ. Deletions cut 7 bases from V and 4 bases from J, with 19 bases between. The CDR3 nucleotides read TGCGCCAGCTCTCCCACGGGGGGCCCAGCAGATACGCAGTATTTT. Translating it yields CASSPTGGPADTQYF.

The chain recombines TRBV3-1 with TRBJ2-1; 7 positions match TRBD2. CDR3 length: 16 amino acids. Per germline, CDR1 LGHDT and CDR2 YNNKEL (reference sequence). V lost 0 bases to trimming and J lost 4 bases; unmatched junction nucleotides: 6. This CDR3 reads CASSQDLAETYNEQFF. The CDR3 bases are TGTGCCAGCAGCCAAGATCTAGCGGAAACATACAATGAGCAGTTCTTC.

This clonotype was seen only a few times. V usage is TRBV12-3 or TRBV12-4 and J usage is TRBJ1-5; D gene uncertain. Trimming pared 0 bases from V and 3 bases from J, leaving 9 bases between. There are 15 residues in the CDR3. The CDR3, as DNA: TGTGCCAGCAGTTTAGCAGGCAGCCTCAATCAGCCCCAGCATTTT. It translates to CASSLAGSLNQPQHF.

This clonotype was counted between two and nine times. The chain recombines TRBV4-1 with TRBJ1-1; 12 bases match TRBD1. The germline V gene has CDR1 MGHRA and CDR2 YSYEKL. The V and J ends lost 3 bases and 5 bases, in that order; junction bases with no gene match: 4. This CDR3 is 15 amino acids long. The CDR3 loop reads CASSQGQGARTEAFF. In nucleotides, the CDR3 is TGCGCCAGCAGCCAGGGACAGGGGGCAAGGACTGAAGCTTTCTTT.

V is TRBV7-9 and J is TRBJ1-3; the D gene is possibly TRBD1 (5 bases). The ends were cut back, 4 bases at V and 0 bases at J, with 13 bases in the middle. Germline CDR1 and CDR2: SEHNR and FQNEAQ (reference sequence). CDR3 length: 16 residues. The CDR3 bases are TGTGCCAGCAGCTCCTGGGGAGGGGCCTCTGGAAACACCATATATTTT. Protein: CASSSWGGASGNTIYF.

The chain has TRBV20-1 and TRBJ2-5; 9 nucleotides match TRBD1. Germline V CDR1 and CDR2: DFQATT, SNEGSKA (reference sequence). V lost 4 bases to trimming and J lost 4 bases; unmatched junction nucleotides: 16. The CDR3 runs to 17 residues. The CDR3 DNA reads as TGCAGTGCTAACCTGGACAGGGGAAGAGGAATGAGAGAGACCCAGTACTTC. This sequence encodes CSANLDRGRGMRETQYF.

The chain has TRBV5-1 and TRBJ1-4; no reliable D call. Trimming took off 5 bases at V and 0 bases at J, with 14 bases between the two ends. CDR3 length: 16 amino acids. Germline lookup yields CDR1 SGHRS and CDR2 YFSETQ. In nucleotides, the CDR3 is TGCGCCAGCAGGAGGGAATTGAGGTCAACTAATGAAAAACTGTTTTTT. This encodes CASRRELRSTNEKLFF.

This clonotype has a handful of counts. V gene TRBV4-2 combines with J gene TRBJ2-2; possibly TRBD1 for D (7 bases). Germline lookup yields CDR1 LGHNA and CDR2 YNFKEQ. The V end was cut by 0 bases, the J end by 6 bases, with 11 bases between. The CDR3 is made up of 15 amino acids. CDR3 sequence: CASSQDLRGAGELFF. The CDR3 bases are TGTGCCAGCAGCCAAGATCTCAGGGGGGCCGGGGAGCTGTTTTTT.

This clonotype was recorded at least ten times. The chain couples TRBV10-3 to TRBJ2-1; D assignment may be TRBD1 or TRBD2 (5 bases each). Deletions cut 2 bases from V and 5 bases from J, with 13 bases between. The CDR3 is made up of 15 amino acids. Germline values: CDR1 ENHRY, CDR2 SYGVKD. The CDR3 region has the DNA TGTGCCATCAGTGAGGGGAGAGAGGGGCACAATGAGCAGTTCTTC. It is translated as CAISEGREGHNEQFF.

The V and J genes are TRBV20-1 and TRBJ2-1; D is perhaps TRBD1 (5 bases). Germline V lookup: CDR1 DFQATT, CDR2 SNEGSKA (reference sequence). Trimming removed 6 bases at V and 0 bases at J, with 12 bases between. The CDR3 runs 14 residues. The CDR3 protein is CSAATATSYNEQFF. DNA for the CDR3: TGCAGTGCCGCGACAGCTACCTCCTACAATGAGCAGTTCTTC.

This clonotype showed up many times. The J gene is TRBJ2-2, the V gene TRBV20-1, with 10 bases matching TRBD1. CDR3 length equals 15 residues. V lost 3 bases to trimming and J lost 2 bases; unmatched junction nucleotides: 3. Germline CDR1 is DFQATT and CDR2 is SNEGSKA (reference sequence). The CDR3 DNA reads TGCAGTGCTAGGGGACAGGGGCTTAACACCGGGGAGCTGTTTTTT. It yields the protein CSARGQGLNTGELFF.

The rearrangement links TRBV27 to TRBJ2-2; TRBD2 agrees at 10 bases. The CDR3 contains 14 residues. Germline CDR1 and CDR2: MNHEY and SMNVEV (reference sequence). V gave up 7 bases and J gave up 6 bases; unmatched junction bases: 5. The CDR3 here is CASTPGTSAGELFF. The CDR3, as DNA: TGTGCCAGCACCCCCGGGACTAGCGCCGGGGAGCTGTTTTTT.

V gene TRBV4-2 combines with J gene TRBJ2-1; 8 nucleotides align to TRBD2. CDR1 and CDR2 from the germline V gene are LGHNA and YNFKEQ. This CDR3 is 19 amino acids long. After removal of 0 bases from V and 0 bases from J, the junction contained 10 bases not matched to a gene. The CDR3 DNA follows: TGTGCCAGCAGCCAAGATCGGAGGACTAGCCGCGCCTCCTACAATGAGCAGTTCTTC. It yields the protein CASSQDRRTSRASYNEQFF.

This chain connects TRBV7-8 to TRBJ2-2; possible D gene TRBD1, 6 bases. The CDR3 covers 19 residues. The germline V gene encodes CDR1 SGHVS and CDR2 FQNEAQ. The germline V and J ends were trimmed by 7 bases and 1 base, with 25 bases remaining between them. The CDR3 spells CASTLSRWMGTRNTGELFF. CDR3 coding DNA: TGTGCCAGCACCCTGTCCCGGTGGATGGGGACACGGAACACCGGGGAGCTGTTTTTT.

This clonotype has a handful of counts. The chain uses TRBV28 and TRBJ1-1; D remains unclear. V lost 2 bases and J lost 7, with 8 bases in between. The CDR3 loop spans 12 amino acids. CDR1 is MDHEN, CDR2 SYDVKM, per germline. As DNA, the CDR3 is TGTGCCAGCAGTTTAGCGGGATTTGAAGCTTTCTTT. Translated, it gives CASSLAGFEAFF. The full variable domain, rest sourced from reference TRBV28 and TRBJ1-1, is DVKVTQSSRYLVKRTGEKVFLECVQDMDHENMFWYRQDPGLGLRLIYFSYDVKMKEKGDIPEGYSVSREKKERFSLILESASTNQTSMYLCASSLAGFEAFFGQGTRLTVV.

This clonotype was counted ten times or more. The chain links TRBV20-1 to TRBJ1-1; no clear D gene. Germline V gives CDR1 DFQATT, CDR2 SNEGSKA (reference sequence). Deletions cut 0 bases from V and 0 bases from J, with 5 bases between. This CDR3 comprises 13 residues. Here the CDR3 reads CSAREDMNTEAFF. CDR3 coding DNA: TGCAGTGCTAGAGAGGATATGAACACTGAAGCTTTCTTT.

This sequence joins TRBV5-6 and TRBJ2-2; possible D gene TRBD2, 5 bases. Trimming removed 2 bases from V and 3 bases from J, with 20 bases in between. The CDR3 consists of 18 residues. The V gene's germline CDR1 is SGHDT and CDR2 YYEEEE. CDR3 in DNA: TGTGCCAGCAGCTTACCCGGGGTTTGGGGAAAGGACACCGGGGAGCTGTTTTTT. This codes for CASSLPGVWGKDTGELFF.